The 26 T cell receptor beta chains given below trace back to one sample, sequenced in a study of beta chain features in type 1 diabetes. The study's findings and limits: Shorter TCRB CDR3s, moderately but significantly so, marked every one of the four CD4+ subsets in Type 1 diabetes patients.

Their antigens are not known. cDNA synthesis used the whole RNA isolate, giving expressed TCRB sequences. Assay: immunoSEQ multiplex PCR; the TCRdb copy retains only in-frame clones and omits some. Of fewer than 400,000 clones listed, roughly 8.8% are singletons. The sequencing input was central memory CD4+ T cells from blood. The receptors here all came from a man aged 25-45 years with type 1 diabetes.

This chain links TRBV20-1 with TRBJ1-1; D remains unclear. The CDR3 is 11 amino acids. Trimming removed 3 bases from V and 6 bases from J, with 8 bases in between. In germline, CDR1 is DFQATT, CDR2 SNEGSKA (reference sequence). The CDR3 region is CSASWRAEAFF. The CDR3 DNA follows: TGCAGTGCTAGTTGGAGGGCTGAAGCTTTCTTT.

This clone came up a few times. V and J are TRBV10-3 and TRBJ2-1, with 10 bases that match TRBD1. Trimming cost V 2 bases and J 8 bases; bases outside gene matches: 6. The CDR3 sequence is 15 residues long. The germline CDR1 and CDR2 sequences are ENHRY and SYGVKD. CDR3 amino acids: CAISEALTGGDEQFF. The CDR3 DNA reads TGTGCCATCAGTGAGGCGTTGACAGGGGGCGATGAGCAGTTCTTC.

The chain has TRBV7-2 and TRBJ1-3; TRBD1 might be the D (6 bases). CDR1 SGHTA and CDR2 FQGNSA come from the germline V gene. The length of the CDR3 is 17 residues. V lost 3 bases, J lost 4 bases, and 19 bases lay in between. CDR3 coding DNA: TGTGCCAGCAGCTTGAGGTCGGGGGGCAGGGAAGGAAACACCATATATTTT. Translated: CASSLRSGGREGNTIYF. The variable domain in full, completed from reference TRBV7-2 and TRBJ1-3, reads GAGVSQSPSNKVTEKGKDVELRCDPISGHTALYWYRQSLGQGLEFLIYFQGNSAPDKSGLPSDRFSAERTGGSVSTLTIQRTQQEDSAVYLCASSLRSGGREGNTIYFGEGSWLTVV.

CDR3 in DNA: TGTGCCATCAGTGAGTCGCAGGGTCGCGTGGGCACTGAAGCTTTCTTT. Its protein is CAISESQGRVGTEAFF. The chain employs TRBV10-3 and TRBJ1-1; tentative D call: TRBD1 (5 bases). The V end was cut by 0 bases, the J end by 4 bases, with 15 bases between. Germline-derived CDR1 and CDR2 are ENHRY and SYGVKD. This CDR3 has 16 amino acids.

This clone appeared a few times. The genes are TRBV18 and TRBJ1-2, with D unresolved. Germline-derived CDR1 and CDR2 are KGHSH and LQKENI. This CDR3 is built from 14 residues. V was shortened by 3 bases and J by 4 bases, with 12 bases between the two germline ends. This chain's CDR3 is CASSPSRSGYGYTF. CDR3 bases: TGTGCCAGCTCACCGTCCCGCAGCGGCTATGGCTACACCTTC. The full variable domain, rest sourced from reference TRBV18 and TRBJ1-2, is NAGVMQNPRHLVRRRGQEARLRCSPMKGHSHVYWYRQLPEEGLKFMVYLQKENIIDESGMPKERFSAEFPKEGPSILRIQQVVRGDSAAYFCASSPSRSGYGYTFGSGTRLTVV.

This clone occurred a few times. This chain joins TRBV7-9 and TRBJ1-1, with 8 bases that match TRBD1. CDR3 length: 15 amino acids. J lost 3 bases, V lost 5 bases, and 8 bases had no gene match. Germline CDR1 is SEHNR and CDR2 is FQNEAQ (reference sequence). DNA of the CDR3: TGTGCCAGCAGCCCCCGCATGACAGGGGACACTGAAGCTTTCTTT. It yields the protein CASSPRMTGDTEAFF. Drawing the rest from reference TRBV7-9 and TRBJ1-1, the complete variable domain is DTGVSQNPRHKITKRGQNVTFRCDPISEHNRLYWYRQTLGQGPEFLTYFQNEAQLEKSRLLSDRFSAERPKGSFSTLEIQRTEQGDSAMYLCASSPRMTGDTEAFFGQGTRLTVV.

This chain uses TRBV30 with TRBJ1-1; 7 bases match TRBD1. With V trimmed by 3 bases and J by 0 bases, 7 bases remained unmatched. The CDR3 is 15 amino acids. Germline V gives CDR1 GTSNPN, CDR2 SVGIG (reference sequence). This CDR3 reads CAWSSGGGLNTEAFF. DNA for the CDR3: TGTGCCTGGAGCTCCGGAGGGGGCCTGAACACTGAAGCTTTCTTT.

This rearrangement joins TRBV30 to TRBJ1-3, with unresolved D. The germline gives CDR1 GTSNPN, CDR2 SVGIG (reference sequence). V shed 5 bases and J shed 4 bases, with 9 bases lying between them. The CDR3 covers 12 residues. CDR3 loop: CAWSQRGNTIYF. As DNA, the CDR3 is TGTGCCTGGTCCCAAAGGGGAAACACCATATATTTT.

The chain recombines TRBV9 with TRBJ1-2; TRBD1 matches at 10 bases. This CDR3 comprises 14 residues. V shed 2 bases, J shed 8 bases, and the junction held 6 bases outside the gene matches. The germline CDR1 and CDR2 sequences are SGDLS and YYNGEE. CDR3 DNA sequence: TGTGCCAGCAGCGTGGGGACAGGGGCAGTCGGCTACACCTTC. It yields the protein CASSVGTGAVGYTF.

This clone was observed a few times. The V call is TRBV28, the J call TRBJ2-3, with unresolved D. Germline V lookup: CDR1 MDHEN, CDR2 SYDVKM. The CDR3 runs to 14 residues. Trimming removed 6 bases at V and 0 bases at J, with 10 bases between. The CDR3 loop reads CASSREPSTDTQYF. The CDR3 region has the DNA TGTGCCAGCAGCCGTGAGCCGAGCACAGATACGCAGTATTTT.

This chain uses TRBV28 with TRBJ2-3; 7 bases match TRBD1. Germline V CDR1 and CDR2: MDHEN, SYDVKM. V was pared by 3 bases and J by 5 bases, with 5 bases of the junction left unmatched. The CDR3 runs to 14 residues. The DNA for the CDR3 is TGTGCCAGCAGTTTCAGGGGGATAGGAGATACGCAGTATTTT. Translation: CASSFRGIGDTQYF.

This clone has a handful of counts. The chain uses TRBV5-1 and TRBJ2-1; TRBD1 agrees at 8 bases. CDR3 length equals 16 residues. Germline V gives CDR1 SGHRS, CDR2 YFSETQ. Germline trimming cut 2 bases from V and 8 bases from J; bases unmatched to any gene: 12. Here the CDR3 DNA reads TGCGCCAGCAGCTTCCTGTCAGGACAGGGTGGGCATGAGCAGTTCTTC. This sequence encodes CASSFLSGQGGHEQFF.

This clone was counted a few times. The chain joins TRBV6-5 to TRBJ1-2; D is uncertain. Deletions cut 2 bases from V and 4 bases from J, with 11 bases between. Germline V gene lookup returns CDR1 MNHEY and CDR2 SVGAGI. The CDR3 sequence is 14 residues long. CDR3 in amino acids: CASSYRDGSYGYTF. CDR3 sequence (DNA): TGTGCCAGCAGTTACCGCGACGGGAGCTATGGCTACACCTTC.

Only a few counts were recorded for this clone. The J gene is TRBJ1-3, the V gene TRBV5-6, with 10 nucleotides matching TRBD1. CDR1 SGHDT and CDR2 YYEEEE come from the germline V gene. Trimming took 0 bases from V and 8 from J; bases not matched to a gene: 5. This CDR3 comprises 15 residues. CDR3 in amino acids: CASSLGGTGEHTIYF. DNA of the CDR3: TGTGCCAGCAGCTTGGGCGGGACAGGGGAACACACCATATATTTT.

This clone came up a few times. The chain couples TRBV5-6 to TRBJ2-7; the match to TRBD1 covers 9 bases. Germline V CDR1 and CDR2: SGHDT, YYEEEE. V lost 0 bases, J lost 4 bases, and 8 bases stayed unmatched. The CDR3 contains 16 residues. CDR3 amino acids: CASSLGTGDGKYEQYF. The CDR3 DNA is TGTGCCAGCAGCTTGGGGACAGGGGACGGGAAGTACGAGCAGTACTTC.

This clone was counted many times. CDR3 nucleotides: TGTGCCAGCAGCACGGACCAGGGGTTACAGTATTTT. This gives the protein CASSTDQGLQYF. V is TRBV5-4 and J is TRBJ2-3; tentative D call: TRBD1 (6 bases). V was clipped by 4 bases and J by 12 bases, with 15 bases between them. Germline V gene lookup returns CDR1 SGHNT and CDR2 YYREEE (reference sequence). This CDR3 is 12 amino acids long.

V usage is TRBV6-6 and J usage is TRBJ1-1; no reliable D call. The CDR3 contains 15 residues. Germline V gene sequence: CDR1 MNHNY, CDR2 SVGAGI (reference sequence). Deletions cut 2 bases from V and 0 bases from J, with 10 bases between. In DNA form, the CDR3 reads TGTGCCAGCAGTTACGATGGCCCCATGAACACTGAAGCTTTCTTT. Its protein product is CASSYDGPMNTEAFF.

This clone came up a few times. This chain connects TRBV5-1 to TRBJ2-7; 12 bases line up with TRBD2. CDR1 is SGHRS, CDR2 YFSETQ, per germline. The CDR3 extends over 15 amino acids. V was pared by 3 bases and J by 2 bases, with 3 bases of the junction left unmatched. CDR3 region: CASSWSSGGAYEQYF. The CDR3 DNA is TGCGCCAGCAGCTGGTCTAGCGGGGGGGCCTACGAGCAGTACTTC.

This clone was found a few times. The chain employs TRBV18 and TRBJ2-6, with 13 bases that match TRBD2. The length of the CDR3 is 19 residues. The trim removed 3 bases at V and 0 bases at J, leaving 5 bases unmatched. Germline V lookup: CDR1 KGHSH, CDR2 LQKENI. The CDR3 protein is CASSPRLAGGHSGANVLTF. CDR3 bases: TGTGCCAGCTCACCCCGACTAGCGGGGGGACACTCTGGGGCCAACGTCCTGACTTTC. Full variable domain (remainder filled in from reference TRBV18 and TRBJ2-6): NAGVMQNPRHLVRRRGQEARLRCSPMKGHSHVYWYRQLPEEGLKFMVYLQKENIIDESGMPKERFSAEFPKEGPSILRIQQVVRGDSAAYFCASSPRLAGGHSGANVLTFGAGSRLTVL.

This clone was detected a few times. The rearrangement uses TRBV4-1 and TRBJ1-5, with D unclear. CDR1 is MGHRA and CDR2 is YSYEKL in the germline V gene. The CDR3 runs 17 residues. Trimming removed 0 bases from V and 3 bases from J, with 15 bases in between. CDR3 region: CASSQDGREVVNQPQHF. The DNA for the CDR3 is TGCGCCAGCAGCCAAGATGGGAGGGAAGTCGTCAATCAGCCCCAGCATTTT.

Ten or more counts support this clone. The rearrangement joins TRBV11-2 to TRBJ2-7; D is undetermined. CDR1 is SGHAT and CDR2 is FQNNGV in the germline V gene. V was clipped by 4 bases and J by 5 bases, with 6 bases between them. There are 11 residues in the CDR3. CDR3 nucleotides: TGTGCCAGCAGCTCCAGGCACGAGCAGTACTTC. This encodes CASSSRHEQYF.

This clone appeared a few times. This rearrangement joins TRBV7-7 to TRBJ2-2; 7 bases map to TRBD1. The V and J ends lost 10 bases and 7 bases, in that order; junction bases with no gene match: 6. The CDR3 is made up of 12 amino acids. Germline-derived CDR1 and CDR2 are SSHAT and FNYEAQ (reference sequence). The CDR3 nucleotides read TGTGCCATACAGGGGCAGGTCGGGGAGCTGTTTTTT. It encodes CAIQGQVGELFF.

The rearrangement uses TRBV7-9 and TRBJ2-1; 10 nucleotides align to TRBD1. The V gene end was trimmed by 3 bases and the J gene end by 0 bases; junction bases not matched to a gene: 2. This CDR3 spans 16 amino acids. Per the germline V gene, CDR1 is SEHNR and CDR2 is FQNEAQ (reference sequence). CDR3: CASSFGQGVSYNEQFF. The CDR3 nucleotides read TGTGCCAGCAGCTTCGGACAGGGGGTCTCCTACAATGAGCAGTTCTTC. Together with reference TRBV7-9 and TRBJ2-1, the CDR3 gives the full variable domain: DTGVSQNPRHKITKRGQNVTFRCDPISEHNRLYWYRQTLGQGPEFLTYFQNEAQLEKSRLLSDRFSAERPKGSFSTLEIQRTEQGDSAMYLCASSFGQGVSYNEQFFGPGTRLTVL.

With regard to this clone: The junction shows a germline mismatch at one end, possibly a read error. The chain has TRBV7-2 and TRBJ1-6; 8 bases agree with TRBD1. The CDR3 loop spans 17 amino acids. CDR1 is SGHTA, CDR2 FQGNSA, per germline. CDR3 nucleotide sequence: TGCGCCAGCAGCCAGGCTACCGACAGGGGTGGGAATTCACCCCTCCACTTT. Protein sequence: CASSQATDRGGNSPLHF. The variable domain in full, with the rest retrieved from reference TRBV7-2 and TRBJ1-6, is GAGVSQSPSNKVTEKGKDVELRCDPISGHTALYWYRQSLGQGLEFLIYFQGNSAPDKSGLPSDRFSAERTGGSVSTLTIQRTQQEDSAVYLCASSQATDRGGNSPLHFGNGTRLTVT.

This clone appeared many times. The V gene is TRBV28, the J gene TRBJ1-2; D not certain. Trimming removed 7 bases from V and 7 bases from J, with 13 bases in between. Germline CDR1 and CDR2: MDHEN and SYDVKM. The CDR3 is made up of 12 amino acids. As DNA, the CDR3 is TGTGCCAGCACCGATCCCCCCTTTGGCTACACCTTC. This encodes CASTDPPFGYTF.

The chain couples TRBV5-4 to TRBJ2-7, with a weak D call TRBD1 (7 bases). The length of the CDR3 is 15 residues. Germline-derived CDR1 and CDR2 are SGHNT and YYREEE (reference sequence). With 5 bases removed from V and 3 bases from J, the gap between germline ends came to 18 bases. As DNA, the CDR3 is TGTGCCAGCAGTTTCGGCGGGGACAGAGTCTACGAGCAGTACTTC. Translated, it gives CASSFGGDRVYEQYF. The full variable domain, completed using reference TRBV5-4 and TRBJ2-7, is ETGVTQSPTHLIKTRGQQVTLRCSSQSGHNTVSWYQQALGQGPQFIFQYYREEENGRGNFPPRFSGLQFPNYSSELNVNALELDDSALYLCASSFGGDRVYEQYFGPGTRLTVT.